The 32 T cell receptor beta chains below all came from one sample that was sequenced in a study of HIV-infected children after antiretroviral therapy interruption (dated by TCRdb to between 2018 and 2021). The method was 3' RACE. Sequenced on an Illumina MiSeq. TCR libraries were generated from RNA by a 3' RACE protocol incorporating unique molecular identifiers so that PCR amplification bias could be corrected. TCRdb ran its own pipeline on the public reads, namely fastp trimming at Q25 and MiXCR clone calling, and kept in-frame beta chains. Each entry merges the rows of one CDR3 protein and shows their most common DNA and genes. This sample lists more than 75,000 distinct CDR3 sequences; 6% to 8.5% were detected once. The top ten hold around 1.1% of the sample. The treatment or condition label here, explained by the study, means: PENTA 11 planned treatment interruption arm or continuous ART arm.

Here the sequenced sample was CD45RA+ CD4+ T cells from PBMCs, pooled from several time points, taken from a donor given antiretroviral therapy, either interrupted or continuous. The cell subset or site label here, explained by the study, means: naive CD4+ CD45RA+ CD45RO- T cells. Receptor source: a pool of human donors with HIV.

This clonotype was seen at least ten times. This sequence joins TRBV7-2 and TRBJ2-2, with D uncertain. The germline V and J ends were trimmed by 5 bases and 6 bases, with 10 bases remaining between them. Germline CDR1 reads SGHTA; CDR2 reads FQGNSA. This CDR3 has 13 amino acids. The CDR3 DNA sequence: TGTGCCAGCAGCAAAACGATCCCCGGGGAGCTGTTTTTT. Amino acid sequence: CASSKTIPGELFF. Combining the CDR3 with reference TRBV7-2 and TRBJ2-2 gives the whole variable domain GAGVSQSPSNKVTEKGKDVELRCDPISGHTALYWYRQSLGQGLEFLIYFQGNSAPDKSGLPSDRFSAERTGGSVSTLTIQRTQQEDSAVYLCASSKTIPGELFFGEGSRLTVL.

This clonotype came up many times. Mismatch with germline at one junction end may stem from a read error. The chain couples TRBV7-7 to TRBJ1-6; TRBD1 is a possible D gene (5 bases). CDR3 length: 13 amino acids. The germline V gene has CDR1 SSHAT and CDR2 FNYEAQ (reference sequence). The DNA for the CDR3 is TGTGCTAGCAGCCGGGACGGTGATTCACCCCTCCACTTT. This gives the protein CASSRDGDSPLHF.

As for this clonotype: One base away lies a much larger clone, so this may be a sequencing read error. The rearrangement links TRBV27 to TRBJ1-1; 9 bases fit TRBD1. The CDR3 covers 16 residues. J was trimmed by 9 bases and V by 2 bases; bases with no gene match: 13. CDR1 MNHEY and CDR2 SMNVEV come from the germline V gene (reference sequence). The CDR3 DNA follows: TGTGCCAGCAGTTTAAGGTCGACAGGGGGGAGAACTAAAGCTTTCTTT. Translated, it gives CASSLRSTGGRTKAFF.

This clonotype occurred a few times. The chain has TRBV2 and TRBJ2-1, with 9 bases identical to TRBD2. The V gene end was trimmed by 6 bases and the J gene end by 8 bases; junction bases not matched to a gene: 5. The CDR3 is made up of 13 amino acids. Looked up from germline, CDR1 is SNHLY and CDR2 is FYNNEI. The CDR3 loop is CASRASGAHEQFF. The CDR3 DNA follows: TGTGCCAGCAGAGCTAGCGGGGCCCATGAGCAGTTCTTC.

This clonotype was recorded many times. The chain recombines TRBV6-6 with TRBJ2-6; D may be TRBD1 (6 bases). Trimming shortened V by 7 bases and J by 0 bases, and 19 bases separated the two germline ends. Germline CDR1 is MNHNY and CDR2 is SVGAGI (reference sequence). The CDR3 extends over 18 amino acids. The CDR3 bases are TGTGCCAGCAAAAGCAGGGGCTCCACCCTCTCTGGGGCCAACGTCCTGACTTTC. This translates into CASKSRGSTLSGANVLTF.

This clonotype appeared a few times. The chain carries TRBV10-3 and TRBJ2-7; 8 bases fit TRBD1. J gave up 2 bases and V 5 bases, and 8 bases lay outside the gene matches. From germline, CDR1 is ENHRY and CDR2 SYGVKD. CDR3 length: 15 residues. The CDR3 sequence: CAISRQGPVTYEQYF. CDR3 bases: TGTGCCATCAGTAGACAGGGGCCCGTAACCTACGAGCAGTACTTC.

V gene TRBV2 combines with J gene TRBJ1-2; 10 nucleotides match TRBD1. The germline gives CDR1 SNHLY, CDR2 FYNNEI. The CDR3 extends over 13 amino acids. The ends lost 6 bases at V and 6 bases at J; junction bases unmatched: 4. This CDR3 reads CASSVGTGDGYTF. The CDR3 region has the DNA TGTGCCAGCAGCGTGGGGACAGGGGATGGCTACACCTTC.

The table lists this clonotype with a few counts. The chain couples TRBV4-2 to TRBJ2-1; 8 positions match TRBD1. V was pared by 4 bases and J by 5 bases, with 7 bases of the junction left unmatched. Germline CDR1 is LGHNA and CDR2 is YNFKEQ. There are 15 residues in the CDR3. In nucleotides, the CDR3 is TGTGCCAGCAGCCTACCGGGACAGGCAGACAATGAGCAGTTCTTC. Its translation is CASSLPGQADNEQFF.

This clonotype was found many times. The V and J genes are TRBV20-1 and TRBJ1-1; D uncertain. The CDR3 has 15 residues. The germline V gene has CDR1 DFQATT and CDR2 SNEGSKA (reference sequence). The V end was cut by 0 bases, the J end by 4 bases, with 15 bases between. The CDR3 DNA sequence: TGCAGTGCTAGAGATCACGCCGGAGGAGCCACTGAAGCTTTCTTT. This sequence encodes CSARDHAGGATEAFF.

This clonotype was found many times. The chain couples TRBV20-1 to TRBJ2-4, with D perhaps matching TRBD1 (7 bases). The CDR3 loop spans 14 amino acids. V lost 3 bases and J lost 5, with 14 bases in between. Germline assignment: CDR1 DFQATT and CDR2 SNEGSKA (reference sequence). CDR3 region: CSAREGAWENIQYF. In DNA, the CDR3 is TGCAGTGCTAGGGAGGGGGCGTGGGAAAACATTCAGTACTTC.

This clonotype has just a few counts. CDR3 amino acids: CASSLELTDTQYF. The CDR3 bases are TGTGCCAGCTCACTAGAACTCACAGATACGCAGTATTTT. The chain recombines TRBV18 with TRBJ2-3, with unresolved D. Germline V CDR1 and CDR2: KGHSH, LQKENI. Trimming stripped 4 bases from V and 2 bases from J, with 7 bases between. The CDR3 is made up of 13 amino acids.

This chain uses TRBV24-1 with TRBJ2-5; D may be TRBD1 or TRBD2 (6 bases each). Germline values: CDR1 KGHDR, CDR2 SFDVKD. The CDR3 covers 15 residues. V was clipped by 1 base and J by 4 bases, with 12 bases between them. The CDR3 nucleotides are TGTGCCACCAGTGATTTTGCCCGGGGGCGAGAGACCCAGTACTTC. Its protein product is CATSDFARGRETQYF.

The table lists this clonotype with a few counts. The V gene is TRBV29-1, the J gene TRBJ2-5; no firm D call. Germline lookup yields CDR1 SQVTM and CDR2 ANQGSEA. V lost 2 bases and J 5 bases, leaving 12 bases between the germline ends. The CDR3 is 13 amino acids. The CDR3 DNA is TGCAGCGTTGAACATGGAATGGGGGAGACCCAGTACTTC. This sequence encodes CSVEHGMGETQYF.

In this sample, this clonotype turned up many times. This rearrangement joins TRBV3-1 to TRBJ2-5, with D tentatively TRBD1 (6 bases). The germline V gene has CDR1 LGHDT and CDR2 YNNKEL (reference sequence). The V end was cut by 4 bases, the J end by 2 bases, with 17 bases between. The CDR3 loop spans 16 amino acids. In DNA, the CDR3 is TGTGCCAGCAGCCTACCCACTCCCAGGGGTCAAGAGACCCAGTACTTC. This sequence encodes CASSLPTPRGQETQYF.

This clonotype was picked up many times. The CDR3 protein is CASSPKLAANTGELFF. The DNA for the CDR3 is TGTGCCAGCAGTCCCAAACTAGCGGCAAACACCGGGGAGCTGTTTTTT. V gene TRBV12-3 or TRBV12-4 combines with J gene TRBJ2-2; 8 positions match TRBD2. Unmatched junction bases numbered 7, after V lost 5 bases and J lost 2 bases. The CDR3 runs to 16 residues.

This clonotype was seen repeatedly, ten times or more. The chain couples TRBV5-1 to TRBJ2-7; D is perhaps TRBD2 (6 bases). Germline loops: CDR1 SGHRS, CDR2 YFSETQ. V was pared by 0 bases and J by 4 bases, with 11 bases between. The CDR3 runs to 14 residues. CDR3 nucleotides: TGCGCCAGCAGCTTGGCCGTCGCGGGGTACGAGCAGTACTTC. The encoded protein is CASSLAVAGYEQYF.

This clonotype was recorded at least ten times. The gene calls are TRBV23-1 and TRBJ2-3; the D gene could be TRBD1 or TRBD2 (6 bases each). TRBV23-1 is given ORF status, its function remaining uncertain. The CDR3 is made up of 15 amino acids. V gave up 6 bases and J gave up 2 bases, with 15 bases separating them. The CDR3 DNA follows: TGCGCCAGCAGGAACACGGGGGCCCCCACAGATACGCAGTATTTT. Translation gives CASRNTGAPTDTQYF.

This clonotype was observed at least ten times. The chain couples TRBV19 to TRBJ1-5, with a weak D call TRBD1 (6 bases). CDR1 LNHDA and CDR2 SQIVND come from the germline V gene (reference sequence). Deletions cut 5 bases from V and 7 bases from J, with 15 bases between. The CDR3 spans 14 residues. CDR3 bases: TGTGCCAGTAGTTCTCGTCAGGGGTTCCAGCCCCAGCATTTT. Translating it yields CASSSRQGFQPQHF. Using reference TRBV19 and TRBJ1-5 for the parts outside the CDR3, the full variable domain is DGGITQSPKYLFRKEGQNVTLSCEQNLNHDAMYWYRQDPGQGLRLIYYSQIVNDFQKGDIAEGYSVSREKKESFPLTVTSAQKNPTAFYLCASSSRQGFQPQHFGDGTRLSIL.

This clonotype has at least ten counts. This chain links TRBV19 with TRBJ1-2; D ambiguous. Germline CDR1 LNHDA, CDR2 SQIVND (reference sequence). The CDR3 covers 14 residues. V was clipped by 3 bases and J by 2 bases, with 10 bases between them. The CDR3 loop is CASSILGRNYGYTF. CDR3 bases: TGTGCCAGTAGTATTCTTGGACGGAACTATGGCTACACCTTC. The full variable domain, rest sourced from reference TRBV19 and TRBJ1-2, is DGGITQSPKYLFRKEGQNVTLSCEQNLNHDAMYWYRQDPGQGLRLIYYSQIVNDFQKGDIAEGYSVSREKKESFPLTVTSAQKNPTAFYLCASSILGRNYGYTFGSGTRLTVV.

The sample holds many counts of this clonotype. The rearrangement joins TRBV7-3 to TRBJ2-4; 8 positions match TRBD2. Germline-derived CDR1 and CDR2 are SGHTA and FQGTGA. The CDR3 consists of 16 residues. V dropped 2 bases and J dropped 5; count of bases not matched to a gene: 8. CDR3 sequence (DNA): TGTGCCAGCAGCTTAGGCGCAGCGGGGGCACAAAACATTCAGTACTTC. Translating gives CASSLGAAGAQNIQYF.

This clonotype has only a few counts. The gene calls are TRBV4-1 and TRBJ1-6, with a weak D call TRBD1 (5 bases). The CDR3 runs 15 residues. Germline V gene lookup returns CDR1 MGHRA and CDR2 YSYEKL. V was trimmed by 1 base and J by 6 bases, leaving 10 bases between them. CDR3 residues: CASSQVRGFNSPLHF. In DNA, the CDR3 is TGCGCCAGCAGCCAAGTTAGGGGTTTTAATTCACCCCTCCACTTT.

Comments on this clonotype: One base away lies a much larger clone, so this may be a sequencing read error. This sequence joins TRBV6-5 and TRBJ1-4; D is perhaps TRBD1 (5 bases). The germline gives CDR1 MNHEY, CDR2 SVGAGI. This CDR3 has 11 residues. Here the CDR3 DNA reads TGTGTCAGCGAAGACGGGGCGCGTGGGGTTTTT. Translating it yields CVSEDGARGVF.

This clonotype was recorded at least ten times. The gene calls are TRBV28 and TRBJ2-7; D unresolved. Trimming removed 3 bases from V and 8 bases from J, with 14 bases in between. Germline assignment: CDR1 MDHEN and CDR2 SYDVKM. This CDR3 is 13 amino acids long. The CDR3 nucleotides read TGTGCCAGCAGTTTTCCACGGACCCAGCAGCAGTACTTC. It translates to CASSFPRTQQQYF.

This clonotype was counted many times. V and J are TRBV30 and TRBJ2-4; TRBD1 might be the D (5 bases). There are 15 residues in the CDR3. Germline CDR1 reads GTSNPN; CDR2 reads SVGIG (reference sequence). Deletions cut 2 bases from V and 1 base from J, with 12 bases between. The CDR3 DNA is TGTGCCTGGAGTCGGTGGGGCTTGGCCAAAAACATTCAGTACTTC. This translates into CAWSRWGLAKNIQYF.

The V call is TRBV6-5, the J call TRBJ1-1, with TRBD1 matching over 7 bases. The CDR3 has 14 residues. Germline V gene data show CDR1 as MNHEY and CDR2 as SVGAGI. The junction had 7 bases not matched to a gene; V was cut back by 6 bases and J by 3 bases. CDR3 sequence reads: CASSRQGRDTEAFF. CDR3 sequence (DNA): TGTGCCAGCAGCAGACAGGGAAGAGACACTGAAGCTTTCTTT.

This clonotype was recorded at least ten times. The genes are TRBV20-1 and TRBJ1-4; D is unclear. The CDR3 length is 13 residues. V was shortened by 6 bases and J by 2 bases, with 10 bases between the two germline ends. The germline V gene encodes CDR1 DFQATT and CDR2 SNEGSKA (reference sequence). The CDR3 here is CSAPYLTNEKLFF. CDR3 in DNA: TGCAGTGCCCCGTACCTTACTAATGAAAAACTGTTTTTT.

This clonotype was seen ten or more times. V usage is TRBV30 and J usage is TRBJ2-3; D gene ambiguous. CDR3 size: 11 residues. The V gene's germline CDR1 is GTSNPN and CDR2 SVGIG (reference sequence). Trimming left V 2 bases short and J 4 bases short, with 4 bases between. The CDR3 region has the DNA TGTGCCTGGAGTAAATCAGATACGCAGTATTTT. Translation: CAWSKSDTQYF.

This clonotype was detected many times. The chain uses TRBV6-1 and TRBJ2-7; TRBD2 is a possible D gene (6 bases). The CDR3 spans 14 residues. Germline V lookup: CDR1 MNHNS, CDR2 SASEGT. V lost 4 bases to trimming and J lost 5 bases, with 15 bases between them. CDR3 protein: CASSVALANDEQYF. The CDR3 region has the DNA TGTGCCAGCAGTGTAGCACTAGCCAACGACGAGCAGTACTTC.

This clonotype was recorded at least ten times. V usage is TRBV27 and J usage is TRBJ1-4, with D unresolved. The V and J ends lost 6 bases and 8 bases respectively, with 13 bases between them. The germline CDR1 and CDR2 sequences are MNHEY and SMNVEV (reference sequence). This CDR3 has 13 amino acids. Here the CDR3 DNA reads TGTGCCAGCAGCCGAGTGTCGTGGGAAAAACTGTTTTTT. Amino acids: CASSRVSWEKLFF.

This clonotype was counted between two and nine times. The chain has TRBV12-3 or TRBV12-4 and TRBJ1-4; 9 bases match TRBD1. The V segment lost 5 bases and the J segment 5 bases; nucleotides outside the gene matches: 15. The CDR3 has 18 residues. The CDR3 region has the DNA TGTGCCAGCAGTCCCCGGGACAGGGTATCCGGCAGGAATGAAAAACTGTTTTTT. Translation gives CASSPRDRVSGRNEKLFF.

This clonotype showed up just a few times. The rearrangement joins TRBV29-1 to TRBJ2-1, with 9 bases fitting TRBD2. V dropped 6 bases and J dropped 0; count of bases not matched to a gene: 9. Germline V gene sequence: CDR1 SQVTM, CDR2 ANQGSEA. The CDR3 runs 16 residues. In DNA form, the CDR3 reads TGCAGCGTACCCGGGACTAGCTCTAGCTCCTACAATGAGCAGTTCTTC. Protein sequence: CSVPGTSSSSYNEQFF.

This chain uses TRBV5-1 with TRBJ1-6, with a tentative D call TRBD1 (5 bases). The germline V gene has CDR1 SGHRS and CDR2 YFSETQ. V shed 4 bases and J shed 9 bases, with 17 bases lying between them. The CDR3 totals 15 residues. The CDR3 loop is CASSREDGGSSPLHF. DNA for the CDR3: TGCGCCAGCAGCCGCGAGGATGGGGGAAGTTCACCCCTCCACTTT. The full variable domain, its missing parts supplied by reference TRBV5-1 and TRBJ1-6, is KAGVTQTPRYLIKTRGQQVTLSCSPISGHRSVSWYQQTPGQGLQFLFEYFSETQRNKGNFPGRFSGRQFSNSRSEMNVSTLELGDSALYLCASSREDGGSSPLHFGNGTRLTVT.